This T cell receptor beta chain derives from a study of neoadjuvant nivolumab and ipilimumab in lung cancer. Assay: immunoSEQ multiplex PCR; the TCRdb copy retains only in-frame clones and omits some. The table has 10,000 to 15,000 clones, almost 96% seen once. Study conclusions and caveats: TCR receptors were sequenced in few samples. From pretherapy to surgery, tumor richness and clonality rose with dual therapy.

To note about this clone: As yet, its antigen is unknown.

Trimming left V 1 base short and J 8 bases short, with 15 bases between. The CDR3 spans 15 residues. The germline V gene encodes CDR1 KGHSH and CDR2 LQKENI. The chain couples TRBV18 to TRBJ2-4; D is perhaps TRBD1 or TRBD2 (7 bases each). This receptor was identified in an adult with non-small cell lung cancer. This sample comprised peripheral blood, obtained after neoadjuvant nivolumab, alone or with ipilimumab, at or shortly before surgery. The CDR3 loop is CASSPQGRGGDIQYF. CDR3 nucleotides: TGTGCCAGCTCACCACAGGGCAGGGGGGGAGACATTCAGTACTTC.